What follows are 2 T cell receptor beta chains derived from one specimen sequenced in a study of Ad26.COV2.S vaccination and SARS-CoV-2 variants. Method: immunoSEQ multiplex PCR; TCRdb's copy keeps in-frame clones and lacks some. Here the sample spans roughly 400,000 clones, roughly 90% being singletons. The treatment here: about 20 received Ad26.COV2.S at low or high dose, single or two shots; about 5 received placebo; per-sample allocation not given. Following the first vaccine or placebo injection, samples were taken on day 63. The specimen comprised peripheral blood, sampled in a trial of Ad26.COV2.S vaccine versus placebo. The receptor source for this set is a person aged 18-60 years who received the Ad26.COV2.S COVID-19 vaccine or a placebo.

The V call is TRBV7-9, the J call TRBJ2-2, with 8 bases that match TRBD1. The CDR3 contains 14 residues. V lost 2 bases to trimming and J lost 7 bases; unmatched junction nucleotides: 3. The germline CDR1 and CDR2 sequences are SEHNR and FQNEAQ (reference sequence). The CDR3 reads CASSLQGAGGELFF. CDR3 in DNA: TGTGCCAGCAGCTTACAGGGGGCCGGCGGGGAGCTGTTTTTT.

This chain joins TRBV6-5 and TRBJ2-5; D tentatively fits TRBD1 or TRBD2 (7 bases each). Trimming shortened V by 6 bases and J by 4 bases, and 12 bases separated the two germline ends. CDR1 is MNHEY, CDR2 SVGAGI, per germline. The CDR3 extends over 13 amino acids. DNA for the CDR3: TGTGCCAGCAGCCAGGGGGGGCTAGAGACCCAGTACTTC. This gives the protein CASSQGGLETQYF.